This T cell receptor (beta chain) emerged from a study of beta chain features in type 1 diabetes. Study-level information: Some 110,000,000 sorted cells were examined across all samples. General study points: Moderately but significantly shorter TCRB CDR3s were found in Type 1 diabetes patients in all four CD4+ subsets.

Regarding this clone: The antigen is undetermined.

V dropped 2 bases and J dropped 6 bases, with 8 bases sitting between them. The CDR3 is made up of 12 amino acids. Germline CDR1 MNHNS, CDR2 SASEGT. It was via CD45RO/CCR7/CD25/CD127/CD95/CD27 that CD4+ naive, central memory, regulatory and stem cell-like memory cells were sorted. The authors reverse transcribed all of the isolated RNA, so sequencing captured expressed TCRB transcripts. Sequencing was performed with immunoSEQ multiplex PCR; in TCRdb, only in-frame clones are kept and a portion is missing. Of around 15,000 clones listed, approximately 55% were seen once; the top ten hold 0.46%. The receptor comes from a woman under 30 in good health. Sequencing was carried out using stem cell memory CD4+ T cells from blood. The J gene is TRBJ2-7, the V gene TRBV6-1; D is perhaps TRBD1 (5 bases). CDR3 region: CASSEQGSEQYF. The CDR3 DNA reads as TGTGCCAGCAGTGAACAGGGAAGCGAGCAGTACTTC.